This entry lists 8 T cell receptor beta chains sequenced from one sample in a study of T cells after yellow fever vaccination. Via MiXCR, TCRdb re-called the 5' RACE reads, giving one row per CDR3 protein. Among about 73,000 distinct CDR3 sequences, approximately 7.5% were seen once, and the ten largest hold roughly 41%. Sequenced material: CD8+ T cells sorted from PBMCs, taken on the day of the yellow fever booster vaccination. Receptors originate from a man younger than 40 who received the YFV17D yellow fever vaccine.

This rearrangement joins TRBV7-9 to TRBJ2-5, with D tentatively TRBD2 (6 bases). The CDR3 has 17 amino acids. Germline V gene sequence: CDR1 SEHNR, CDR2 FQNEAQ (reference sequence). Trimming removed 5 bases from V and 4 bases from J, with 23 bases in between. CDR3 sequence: CASSPTANRLDLETQYF. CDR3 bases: TGTGCCAGCAGCCCGACGGCCAATCGACTAGATCTAGAGACCCAGTACTTC.

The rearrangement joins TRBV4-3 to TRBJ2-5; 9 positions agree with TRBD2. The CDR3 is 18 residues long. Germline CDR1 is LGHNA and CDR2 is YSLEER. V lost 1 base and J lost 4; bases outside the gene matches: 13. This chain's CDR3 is CASSQGPTGSGSSETQYF. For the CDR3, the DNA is TGCGCCAGCAGCCAAGGACCGACTGGTAGCGGGAGTTCAGAGACCCAGTACTTC.

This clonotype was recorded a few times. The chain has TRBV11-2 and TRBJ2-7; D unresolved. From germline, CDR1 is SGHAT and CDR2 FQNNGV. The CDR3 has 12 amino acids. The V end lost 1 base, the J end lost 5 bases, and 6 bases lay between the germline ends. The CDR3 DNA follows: TGTGCCAGCAGCTTAGGGACGGACGAGCAGTACTTC. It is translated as CASSLGTDEQYF.

The DNA for the CDR3 is TGCGCCAGCAGCCGATGGACAGGGGAAGATCAGTACTTC. It yields the protein CASSRWTGEDQYF. The chain employs TRBV5-1 and TRBJ2-7; 9 nucleotides match TRBD1. After removal of 4 bases from V and 10 bases from J, the junction contained 9 bases not matched to a gene. The CDR3 sequence is 13 residues long. Germline CDR1 reads SGHRS; CDR2 reads YFSETQ.

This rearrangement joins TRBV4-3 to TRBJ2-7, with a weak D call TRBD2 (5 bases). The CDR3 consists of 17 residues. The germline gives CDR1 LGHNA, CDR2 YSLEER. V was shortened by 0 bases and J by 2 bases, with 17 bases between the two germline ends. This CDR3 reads CASSQDRGSGLTYEQYF. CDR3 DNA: TGCGCCAGCAGCCAAGATCGGGGTTCAGGACTCACCTACGAGCAGTACTTC.

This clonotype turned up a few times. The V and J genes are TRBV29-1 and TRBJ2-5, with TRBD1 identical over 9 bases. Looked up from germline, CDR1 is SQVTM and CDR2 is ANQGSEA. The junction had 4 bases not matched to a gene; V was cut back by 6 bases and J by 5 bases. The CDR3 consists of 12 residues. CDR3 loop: CSVSGQGETQYF. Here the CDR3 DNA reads TGCAGCGTCTCGGGACAGGGCGAGACCCAGTACTTC.

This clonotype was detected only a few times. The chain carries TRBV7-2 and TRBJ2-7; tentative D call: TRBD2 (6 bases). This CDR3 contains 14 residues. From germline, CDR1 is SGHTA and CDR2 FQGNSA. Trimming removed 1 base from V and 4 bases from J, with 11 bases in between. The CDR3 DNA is TGTGCCAGCAGCTTAGGAGGGAGGTGGTACGAGCAGTACTTC. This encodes CASSLGGRWYEQYF.

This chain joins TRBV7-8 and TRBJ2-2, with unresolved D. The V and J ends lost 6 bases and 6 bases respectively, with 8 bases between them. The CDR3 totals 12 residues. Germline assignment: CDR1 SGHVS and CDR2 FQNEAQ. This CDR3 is CASSTRPGELFF. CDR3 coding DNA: TGTGCCAGCAGTACCCGCCCCGGGGAGCTGTTTTTT.